Below, 32 T cell receptor beta chains from the same sample are listed, as sequenced in a study of shared clonotypes between healthy human individuals (TCRdb year 2020). The library came from the immunoSEQ multiplex PCR assay. TCRdb provides this immuneACCESS table in a form limited to in-frame rearrangements. Some clones are lacking; in checked studies, under half of them reflect an unresolved V gene, and why the rest are absent is not known. A total of some 1.5 million clones appear in this sample, under 99% of them only once. The ten largest make up around 0.45% of the sample. Source material: naive CD4+ T cells sorted from blood. Taken with the paper, the label for cell subset or site translates to: CD45RA+ positively selected. Source of these receptors: a man younger than 40 in good health.

The rearrangement links TRBV9 to TRBJ1-4; no reliable D call. The germline V gene encodes CDR1 SGDLS and CDR2 YYNGEE. This CDR3 comprises 13 residues. Trimming cost V 5 bases and J 7 bases, with 12 bases left between them. CDR3 DNA: TGTGCCAGCAGTCCCGGGAACTTTGAAAAACTGTTTTTT. This translates into CASSPGNFEKLFF.

This clone was seen only once. This chain joins TRBV6-6 and TRBJ2-7; TRBD2 agrees at 14 bases. The CDR3 spans 14 residues. V lost 5 bases, J lost 4 bases, and 1 base stayed unmatched. Germline CDR1 reads MNHNY; CDR2 reads SVGAGI (reference sequence). The CDR3 is CASSGTSGSYEQYF. The CDR3 DNA reads TGTGCCAGCAGTGGGACTAGCGGGAGTTACGAGCAGTACTTC.

V usage is TRBV10-3 and J usage is TRBJ2-7, with D hard to call. CDR1 and CDR2 (germline): ENHRY, SYGVKD. CDR3 length: 11 amino acids. V was pared by 6 bases and J by 6 bases, with 9 bases between. DNA of the CDR3: TGTGCCATCAGGGCCGGACCCGAGCAGTACTTC. It yields the protein CAIRAGPEQYF.

This chain connects TRBV7-6 to TRBJ2-7, with 8 bases aligning to TRBD2. CDR1 and CDR2 (germline): SGHVS, FNYEAQ. With 5 bases clipped from V and 0 bases from J, the junction kept 6 bases outside the gene matches. There are 15 residues in the CDR3. For the CDR3, the DNA is TGTGCCAGCAGCGTCACTAGCGGTCGCTCCTACGAGCAGTACTTC. It encodes CASSVTSGRSYEQYF.

V and J are TRBV5-1 and TRBJ2-2; 11 bases agree with TRBD2. The J segment lost 3 bases and the V segment lost 7 bases, leaving 5 bases of the junction unmatched. The CDR3 is made up of 15 amino acids. The germline CDR1 and CDR2 sequences are SGHRS and YFSETQ. The CDR3 loop reads CASDPGLADTGELFF. CDR3 nucleotide sequence: TGCGCCAGCGACCCGGGACTAGCGGACACCGGGGAGCTGTTTTTT.

The gene calls are TRBV18 and TRBJ1-2; TRBD1 is a possible D gene (6 bases). The CDR3 runs to 17 residues. Germline-derived CDR1 and CDR2 are KGHSH and LQKENI. With 2 bases removed from V and 0 bases from J, the gap between germline ends came to 16 bases. The chain's CDR3 is CASSPKAGAEANYGYTF. The DNA of the CDR3 is TGTGCCAGCTCACCAAAGGCAGGGGCCGAAGCTAACTATGGCTACACCTTC.

V and J are TRBV4-3 and TRBJ1-5; the D is unclear. Between the trimmed V and J ends, which lost 1 base and 0 bases, there was a span of 4 bases. Per germline, CDR1 LGHNA and CDR2 YSLEER. CDR3 length equals 14 residues. As DNA, the CDR3 is TGCGCCAGCAGCCAAGGATATAGCAATCAGCCCCAGCATTTT. Amino acids: CASSQGYSNQPQHF.

This chain connects TRBV28 to TRBJ2-1, with 14 bases fitting TRBD2. The CDR3 is 16 residues long. In germline, CDR1 is MDHEN, CDR2 SYDVKM. V lost 1 base, J lost 9 bases, and 5 bases stayed unmatched. As DNA, the CDR3 is TGTGCCAGCAGTTTATATGGACTAGCGGGAGGAGGTGAGCAGTTCTTC. This gives the protein CASSLYGLAGGGEQFF.

The rearrangement uses TRBV18 and TRBJ1-5; D is unresolved. The ends were cut back, 5 bases at V and 5 bases at J, with 13 bases in the middle. The length of the CDR3 is 14 residues. Germline CDR1 KGHSH, CDR2 LQKENI. The chain's CDR3 is CASSSSSPYQPQHF. The CDR3 region has the DNA TGTGCCAGCTCAAGCTCCTCACCTTATCAGCCCCAGCATTTT.

CDR3 in DNA: TGCGCCAGCAGCTCGCAACAGGGGTGGAGCAATGAGCAGTTCTTC. Translating it yields CASSSQQGWSNEQFF. The chain is built from TRBV5-1 and TRBJ2-1, with TRBD1 matching 7 bases. The V gene's germline CDR1 is SGHRS and CDR2 YFSETQ. This CDR3 spans 15 amino acids. The ends lost 3 bases at V and 6 bases at J; junction bases unmatched: 9.

In DNA form, the CDR3 reads TGTGCCAGCAGCGTGGAACGGACAGCCAAGCAGTTCTTC. Protein product: CASSVERTAKQFF. The chain has TRBV5-6 and TRBJ2-1; possibly TRBD1 for D (6 bases). V lost 4 bases, J lost 11 bases, and 16 bases lay in between. There are 13 residues in the CDR3. Germline V CDR1 and CDR2: SGHDT, YYEEEE.

The rearrangement uses TRBV27 and TRBJ2-7; 8 nucleotides match TRBD1. The junction had 8 bases not matched to a gene; V was cut back by 6 bases and J by 4 bases. The CDR3 totals 14 residues. The germline V gene encodes CDR1 MNHEY and CDR2 SMNVEV (reference sequence). The CDR3 region has the DNA TGTGCCAGCAGGGAGACAGGGGTCTTTTACGAGCAGTACTTC. The encoded protein is CASRETGVFYEQYF.

The chain employs TRBV18 and TRBJ2-1; D is unresolved. V gave up 3 bases and J gave up 8 bases, with 8 bases separating them. Germline CDR1 reads KGHSH; CDR2 reads LQKENI. This CDR3 is built from 12 residues. This chain's CDR3 is CASSPRIDEQFF. The CDR3 bases are TGTGCCAGCTCACCGCGTATCGATGAGCAGTTCTTC.

The rearrangement joins TRBV4-3 to TRBJ2-3; 7 positions agree with TRBD2. Germline trimming cut 0 bases from V and 2 bases from J; bases unmatched to any gene: 8. Germline loops: CDR1 LGHNA, CDR2 YSLEER. The CDR3 length is 17 residues. CDR3 sequence reads: CASSQDWGAGITDTQYF. In nucleotides, the CDR3 is TGCGCCAGCAGCCAAGATTGGGGAGCGGGAATCACAGATACGCAGTATTTT.

As regards this clone: Other DNA sequences in the sample encode the same CDR3. The chain has TRBV7-3 and TRBJ2-2; possibly TRBD1 for D (6 bases). Germline values: CDR1 SGHTA, CDR2 FQGTGA. With 0 bases removed from V and 6 bases from J, the gap between germline ends came to 8 bases. The CDR3 loop spans 14 amino acids. The CDR3 DNA follows: TGTGCCAGCAGCTTAACCTCAGGGGCCGGGGAGCTGTTTTTT. This gives the protein CASSLTSGAGELFF. Combining the CDR3 with reference TRBV7-3 and TRBJ2-2 gives the whole variable domain GAGVSQTPSNKVTEKGKYVELRCDPISGHTALYWYRQSLGQGPEFLIYFQGTGAADDSGLPNDRFFAVRPEGSVSTLKIQRTERGDSAVYLCASSLTSGAGELFFGEGSRLTVL.

The chain recombines TRBV6-6 with TRBJ2-5, with D possibly matching TRBD1 (6 bases). CDR1 MNHNY and CDR2 SVGAGI come from the germline V gene (reference sequence). This CDR3 is built from 13 residues. The V end was cut by 6 bases, the J end by 5 bases, with 13 bases between. The CDR3 DNA sequence: TGTGCCAGCAGACCTACAGGGCTGGAGACCCAGTACTTC. Encoded protein: CASRPTGLETQYF.

The chain joins TRBV6-1 to TRBJ1-1; D perhaps matches TRBD1 (6 bases). CDR1 is MNHNS, CDR2 SASEGT, per germline. The V and J ends lost 4 bases and 5 bases respectively, with 11 bases between them. The CDR3 extends over 13 amino acids. The CDR3 spells CASSASGATEAFF. The CDR3 DNA sequence: TGTGCCAGCAGTGCCTCAGGGGCGACTGAAGCTTTCTTT.

This clone is a singleton in its sample. V and J are TRBV18 and TRBJ2-7; 8 bases map to TRBD2. Germline V gene data show CDR1 as KGHSH and CDR2 as LQKENI. CDR3 length: 16 residues. The ends lost 1 base at V and 0 bases at J; junction bases unmatched: 5. CDR3 coding DNA: TGTGCCAGCTCACCACAAGCGGGAGTACTCTCCTACGAGCAGTACTTC. Protein: CASSPQAGVLSYEQYF.

V and J are TRBV19 and TRBJ2-3; the D is unclear. The CDR3 is 13 amino acids. Germline CDR1 is LNHDA and CDR2 is SQIVND (reference sequence). The V end lost 6 bases, the J end lost 3 bases, and 10 bases lay between the germline ends. As DNA, the CDR3 is TGTGCCAGTAGGACCCGTTCGACAGATACGCAGTATTTT. It codes for CASRTRSTDTQYF.

The chain has TRBV9 and TRBJ2-1; 11 bases match TRBD2. The CDR3 loop spans 15 amino acids. Germline values: CDR1 SGDLS, CDR2 YYNGEE. Losses at the gene ends were 4 bases for V and 10 bases for J; bases not matched to a gene: 10. In DNA, the CDR3 is TGTGCCAGCAGCCCTCGGACTAGCGGGCTCGGGGAGCAGTTCTTC. It encodes CASSPRTSGLGEQFF.

The sample holds one count of this clone. CDR3 amino acids: CASSRAGGTGELFF. The DNA of the CDR3 is TGTGCCAGCAGCCGGGCCGGTGGGACCGGGGAGCTGTTTTTT. The V call is TRBV11-1, the J call TRBJ2-2; unclear D gene. In germline, CDR1 is SGHAT, CDR2 FQDESV (reference sequence). This CDR3 is built from 14 residues. The V end lost 5 bases, the J end lost 5 bases, and 12 bases lay between the germline ends.

The chain carries TRBV19 and TRBJ1-1, with D maybe TRBD1 (5 bases). The germline V gene encodes CDR1 LNHDA and CDR2 SQIVND (reference sequence). Deletions cut 5 bases from V and 1 base from J, with 8 bases between. The CDR3 spans 13 residues. The chain's CDR3 is CASSSGPNTEAFF. For the CDR3, the DNA is TGTGCCAGTAGTTCGGGACCGAACACTGAAGCTTTCTTT.

V gene TRBV7-9 combines with J gene TRBJ1-4, with 8 bases lining up with TRBD1. The V gene end was trimmed by 4 bases and the J gene end by 3 bases; junction bases not matched to a gene: 1. The CDR3 loop spans 14 amino acids. Germline loops: CDR1 SEHNR, CDR2 FQNEAQ (reference sequence). The CDR3 DNA reads TGTGCCAGCAGCTCCAGGGGGCCTAATGAAAAACTGTTTTTT. Translation: CASSSRGPNEKLFF.

The chain combines TRBV9 with TRBJ2-2, with D maybe TRBD2 (5 bases). V was clipped by 8 bases and J by 1 base, with 6 bases between them. The CDR3 runs 12 residues. Germline V lookup: CDR1 SGDLS, CDR2 YYNGEE. In DNA, the CDR3 is TGTGCCAGTCGGGGGAACACCGGGGAGCTGTTTTTT. It is translated as CASRGNTGELFF.

The chain has TRBV4-3 and TRBJ2-1; 7 bases are shared with TRBD1. From germline, CDR1 is LGHNA and CDR2 YSLEER. V trimming: 3 bases; J trimming: 5 bases; junction bases outside the gene matches: 10. The CDR3 covers 16 residues. CDR3 sequence: CASSQDRRQGNNEQFF. The DNA for the CDR3 is TGCGCCAGCAGCCAGGATAGACGACAGGGAAACAATGAGCAGTTCTTC.

The chain employs TRBV7-2 and TRBJ2-7, with 9 bases aligning to TRBD1. The CDR3 loop spans 14 amino acids. From germline, CDR1 is SGHTA and CDR2 FQGNSA. The junction had 8 bases not matched to a gene; V was cut back by 6 bases and J by 5 bases. The CDR3 nucleotides are TGTGCCAGCAGGGAGACCGGGACAGGGCACGAGCAGTACTTC. This encodes CASRETGTGHEQYF.

The rearrangement uses TRBV27 and TRBJ2-5; 10 positions match TRBD1. V dropped 4 bases and J dropped 5; count of bases not matched to a gene: 10. CDR1 is MNHEY, CDR2 SMNVEV, per germline (reference sequence). This CDR3 spans 16 amino acids. The DNA of the CDR3 is TGTGCCAGCAGTTCCAGGTCGACAGGGGGCGGGGAGACCCAGTACTTC. Its protein product is CASSSRSTGGGETQYF.

This clone was counted once. The chain is built from TRBV9 and TRBJ2-7; D not resolved. The length of the CDR3 is 13 residues. Germline-derived CDR1 and CDR2 are SGDLS and YYNGEE. V lost 0 bases to trimming and J lost 8 bases, with 12 bases between them. CDR3 protein: CASSVEETTQQYF. Written as DNA, the CDR3 is TGTGCCAGCAGCGTAGAAGAGACCACCCAGCAGTACTTC.

CDR3 in DNA: TGTGCCAGCAGCTTAACCGGACGACCGGGCAATGAGCAGTTCTTC. Encoded protein: CASSLTGRPGNEQFF. This chain connects TRBV7-3 to TRBJ2-1, with no clear D. The V end was cut by 0 bases, the J end by 6 bases, with 12 bases between. The CDR3 runs 15 residues. The germline gives CDR1 SGHTA, CDR2 FQGTGA.

The V call is TRBV11-2, the J call TRBJ2-1; 9 bases are shared with TRBD2. V shed 6 bases, J shed 0 bases, and the junction held 6 bases outside the gene matches. This CDR3 has 16 amino acids. The germline V gene encodes CDR1 SGHAT and CDR2 FQNNGV. Written as DNA, the CDR3 is TGTGCCAGCAGACCCCTAGCGGGGAGCTCCTACAATGAGCAGTTCTTC. This encodes CASRPLAGSSYNEQFF.

V usage is TRBV5-1 and J usage is TRBJ2-5, with 11 bases aligning to TRBD1. Germline loops: CDR1 SGHRS, CDR2 YFSETQ. CDR3 length: 18 amino acids. Unmatched junction bases numbered 13, after V lost 4 bases and J lost 2 bases. CDR3 region: CASSQPSGTGGRQETQYF. The CDR3 DNA follows: TGCGCCAGCAGCCAGCCTTCCGGGACAGGGGGTAGACAAGAGACCCAGTACTTC.

The V call is TRBV28, the J call TRBJ1-2, with a possible D match to TRBD1 (6 bases). The germline CDR1 and CDR2 sequences are MDHEN and SYDVKM. The CDR3 totals 15 residues. Trimming removed 5 bases at V and 4 bases at J, with 17 bases between. The CDR3 bases are TGTGCCAGCAGTCCCCAAGGAATCAGGGGCTATGGCTACACCTTC. Residues: CASSPQGIRGYGYTF.